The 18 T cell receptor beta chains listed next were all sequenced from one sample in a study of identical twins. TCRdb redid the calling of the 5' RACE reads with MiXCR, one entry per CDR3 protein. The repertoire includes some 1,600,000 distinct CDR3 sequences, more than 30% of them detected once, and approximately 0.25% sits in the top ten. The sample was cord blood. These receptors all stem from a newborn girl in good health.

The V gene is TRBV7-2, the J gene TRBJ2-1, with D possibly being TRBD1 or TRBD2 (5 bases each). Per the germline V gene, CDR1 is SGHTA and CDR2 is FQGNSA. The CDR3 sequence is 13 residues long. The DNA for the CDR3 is TGTATCTCTAGCTTGGGGGTTTCCAATGAGCAGTTCTTC. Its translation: CISSLGVSNEQFF.

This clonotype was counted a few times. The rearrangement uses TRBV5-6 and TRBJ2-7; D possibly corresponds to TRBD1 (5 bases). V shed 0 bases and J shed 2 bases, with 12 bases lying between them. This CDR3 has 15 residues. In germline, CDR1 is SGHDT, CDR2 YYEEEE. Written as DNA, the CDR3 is TGTGCCAGCAGCTTGGATGGCAGGGTACCCTACGAGCAGTACTTC. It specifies CASSLDGRVPYEQYF.

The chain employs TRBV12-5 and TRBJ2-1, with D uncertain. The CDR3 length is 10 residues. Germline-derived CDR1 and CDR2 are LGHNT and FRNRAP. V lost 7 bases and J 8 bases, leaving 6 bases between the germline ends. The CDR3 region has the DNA TGTGCTAGTGAGACGGATGAGCAGTTCTTC. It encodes CASETDEQFF.

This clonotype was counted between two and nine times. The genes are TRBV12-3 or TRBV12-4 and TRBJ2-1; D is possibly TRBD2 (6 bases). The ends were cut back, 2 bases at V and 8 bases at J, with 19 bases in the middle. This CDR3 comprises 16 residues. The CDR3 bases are TGTGCCAGCAGTTTACTTCCGGAGGGCCCTGGTGATGAGCAGTTCTTC. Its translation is CASSLLPEGPGDEQFF.

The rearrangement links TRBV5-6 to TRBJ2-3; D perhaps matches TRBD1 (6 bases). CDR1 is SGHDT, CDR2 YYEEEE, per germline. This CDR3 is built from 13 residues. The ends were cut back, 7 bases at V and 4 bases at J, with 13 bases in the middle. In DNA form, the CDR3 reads TGTGCCAGCCGAATCAGGGGTGCAGATACGCAGTATTTT. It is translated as CASRIRGADTQYF.

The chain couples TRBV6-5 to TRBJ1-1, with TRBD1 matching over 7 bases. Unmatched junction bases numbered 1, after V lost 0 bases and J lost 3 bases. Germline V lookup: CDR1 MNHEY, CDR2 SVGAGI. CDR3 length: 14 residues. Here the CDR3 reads CASSYSGGDTEAFF. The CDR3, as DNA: TGTGCCAGCAGTTACTCAGGGGGCGACACTGAAGCTTTCTTT.

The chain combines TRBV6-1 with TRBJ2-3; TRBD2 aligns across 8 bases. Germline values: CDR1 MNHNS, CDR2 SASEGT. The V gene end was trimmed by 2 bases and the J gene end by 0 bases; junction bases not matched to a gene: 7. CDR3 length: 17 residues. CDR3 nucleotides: TGTGCCAGCAGTGAATTTATTGCTAGCGGGAGCACAGATACGCAGTATTTT. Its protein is CASSEFIASGSTDTQYF.

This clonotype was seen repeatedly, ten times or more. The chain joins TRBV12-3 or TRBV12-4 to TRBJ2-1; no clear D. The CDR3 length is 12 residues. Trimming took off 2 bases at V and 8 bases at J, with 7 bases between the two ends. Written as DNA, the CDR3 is TGTGCCAGCAGTTTACGGGTCGATGAGCAGTTCTTC. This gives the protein CASSLRVDEQFF.

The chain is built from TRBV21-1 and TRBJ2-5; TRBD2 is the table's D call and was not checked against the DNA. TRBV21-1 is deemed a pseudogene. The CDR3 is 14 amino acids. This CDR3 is CASSVSGDHNEQYF. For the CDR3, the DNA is TGTGCCAGCAGCGTTAGCGGGGACCACAATGAGCAGTACTTC.

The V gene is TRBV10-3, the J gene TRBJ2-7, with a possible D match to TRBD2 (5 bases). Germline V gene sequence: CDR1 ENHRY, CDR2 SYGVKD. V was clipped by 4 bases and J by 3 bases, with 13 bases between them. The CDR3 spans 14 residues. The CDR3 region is CAISGGSLYYEQYF. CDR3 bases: TGTGCCATCAGTGGTGGGAGCCTATACTACGAGCAGTACTTC.

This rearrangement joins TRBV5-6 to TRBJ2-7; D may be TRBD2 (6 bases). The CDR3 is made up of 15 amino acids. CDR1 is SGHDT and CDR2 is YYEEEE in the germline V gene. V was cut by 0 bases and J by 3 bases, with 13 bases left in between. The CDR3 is CASSLGGLTFYEQYF. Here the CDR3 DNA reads TGTGCCAGCAGCTTGGGGGGACTGACGTTCTACGAGCAGTACTTC. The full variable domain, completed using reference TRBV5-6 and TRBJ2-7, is DAGVTQSPTHLIKTRGQQVTLRCSPKSGHDTVSWYQQALGQGPQFIFQYYEEEERQRGNFPDRFSGHQFPNYSSELNVNALLLGDSALYLCASSLGGLTFYEQYFGPGTRLTVT.

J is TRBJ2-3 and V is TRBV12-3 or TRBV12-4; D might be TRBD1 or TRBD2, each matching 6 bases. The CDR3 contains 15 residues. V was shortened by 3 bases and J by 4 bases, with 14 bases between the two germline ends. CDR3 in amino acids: CASSLGGAVADTQYF. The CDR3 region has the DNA TGTGCCAGCAGTTTGGGGGGCGCAGTCGCAGATACGCAGTATTTT.

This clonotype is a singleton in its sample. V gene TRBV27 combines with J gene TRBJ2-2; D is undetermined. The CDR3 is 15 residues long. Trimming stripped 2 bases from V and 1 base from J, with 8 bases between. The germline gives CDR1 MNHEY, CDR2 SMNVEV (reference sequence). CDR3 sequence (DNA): TGTGCCAGCAGTTTAACTTTACTGAACACCGGGGAGCTGTTTTTT. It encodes CASSLTLLNTGELFF.

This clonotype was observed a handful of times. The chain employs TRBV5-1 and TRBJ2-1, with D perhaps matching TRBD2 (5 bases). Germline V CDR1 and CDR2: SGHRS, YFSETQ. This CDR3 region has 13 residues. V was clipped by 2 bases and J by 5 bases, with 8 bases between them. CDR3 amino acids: CASSFNGDNEQFF. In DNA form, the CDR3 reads TGCGCCAGCAGCTTTAACGGGGACAATGAGCAGTTCTTC.

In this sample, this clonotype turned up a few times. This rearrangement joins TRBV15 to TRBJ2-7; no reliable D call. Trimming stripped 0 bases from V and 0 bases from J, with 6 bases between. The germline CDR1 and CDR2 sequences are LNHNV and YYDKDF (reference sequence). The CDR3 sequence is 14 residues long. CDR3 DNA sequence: TGTGCCACCAGCAGAGATAATCCCTCCTACGAGCAGTACTTC. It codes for CATSRDNPSYEQYF.

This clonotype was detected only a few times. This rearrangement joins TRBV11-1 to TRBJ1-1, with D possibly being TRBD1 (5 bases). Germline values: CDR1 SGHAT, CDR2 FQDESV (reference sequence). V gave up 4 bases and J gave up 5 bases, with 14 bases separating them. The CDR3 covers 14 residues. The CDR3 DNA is TGTGCCAGCAGCTCGACGGTGCACAGGACTGAAGCTTTCTTT. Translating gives CASSSTVHRTEAFF.

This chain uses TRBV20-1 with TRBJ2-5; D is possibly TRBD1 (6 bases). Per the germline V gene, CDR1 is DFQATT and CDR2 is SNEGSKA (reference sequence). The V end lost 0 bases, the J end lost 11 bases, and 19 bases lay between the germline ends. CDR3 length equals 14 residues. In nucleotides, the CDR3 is TGCAGTGCTAGAGATACCGGCAGGGGAAATGAGCAGTACTTC. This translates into CSARDTGRGNEQYF.

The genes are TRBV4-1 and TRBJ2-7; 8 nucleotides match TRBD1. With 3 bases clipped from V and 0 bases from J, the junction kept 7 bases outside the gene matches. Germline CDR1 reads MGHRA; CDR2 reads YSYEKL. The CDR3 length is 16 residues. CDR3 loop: CASSQKMDRVSYEQYF. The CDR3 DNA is TGCGCCAGCAGCCAGAAGATGGACAGGGTCTCCTACGAGCAGTACTTC.